The sequence of this TCR beta chain was determined in a study of cytomegalovirus exposure and HLA in healthy donors. Study context: Some 85 million unique TCRs from HLA-typed donors were held in an early data release. Findings of the study overall: When a later analysis compared HLA-associated TCR beta chains with equally common others, the HLA-associated chains turned out to be more clonally expanded and to have lower generation probabilities. The dataset shows that most TCR sequences were rare, while some public TCRs occurred in many donors. Some segments of the V type, notably TRBV6-2 and TRBV6-3, were excluded as indistinguishable.

Remarks on this clone: As yet, its antigen is unknown.

Trimming cost V 2 bases and J 5 bases; bases outside gene matches: 5. The V gene's germline CDR1 is SNHLY and CDR2 FYNNEI. The CDR3 runs 14 residues. With 60 Vbeta and 13 Jbeta primers, the PCR was carried out. Some clones are missing from TCRdb's copy, which holds only in-frame ones; the method was immunoSEQ multiplex PCR. Among 200,000 or so clones listed, over 60% were seen once. The chain carries TRBV2 and TRBJ2-5; 7 bases match TRBD1. What was sequenced was PBMCs. The sequence derives from a man aged 40-55 years in good health and CMV-seronegative. CDR3 amino acids: CASSELVTGETQYF. The CDR3 bases are TGTGCCAGCAGTGAATTAGTGACAGGGGAGACCCAGTACTTC.